This T cell receptor beta chain was identified in a study of cytomegalovirus exposure and HLA in healthy donors. Study results and limitations: For most subjects, TCR beta sequences were reported to predict HLA-A and HLA-B alleles with accuracy. Data from an earlier analysis indicated that most TCR beta V segments were productive either about 90% or about 30% of the time. Because they were indistinguishable, some V segments, including TRBV6-2 and TRBV6-3, were excluded.

Germline CDR1 SGHAT, CDR2 FQNNGV. With 4 bases removed from V and 3 bases from J, the gap between germline ends came to 15 bases. The CDR3 runs 15 residues. The PCR was carried out with 60 Vbeta primers and 13 Jbeta primers. Sequencing was performed with immunoSEQ multiplex PCR; in TCRdb, only in-frame clones are kept and a portion is missing. The table lists roughly 120,000 clones, around 77% of them singletons. A note on this clone: Antigen: not known.

Sequenced input: PBMCs. The TCR originated in a woman between 40 and 55 years old in good health and CMV-seropositive. The rearrangement joins TRBV11-2 to TRBJ1-1; unclear D gene. The CDR3 coding sequence is TGTGCCAGCAGCTACCCGGGTCGGAGGGACACTGAAGCTTTCTTT. Its protein product is CASSYPGRRDTEAFF.